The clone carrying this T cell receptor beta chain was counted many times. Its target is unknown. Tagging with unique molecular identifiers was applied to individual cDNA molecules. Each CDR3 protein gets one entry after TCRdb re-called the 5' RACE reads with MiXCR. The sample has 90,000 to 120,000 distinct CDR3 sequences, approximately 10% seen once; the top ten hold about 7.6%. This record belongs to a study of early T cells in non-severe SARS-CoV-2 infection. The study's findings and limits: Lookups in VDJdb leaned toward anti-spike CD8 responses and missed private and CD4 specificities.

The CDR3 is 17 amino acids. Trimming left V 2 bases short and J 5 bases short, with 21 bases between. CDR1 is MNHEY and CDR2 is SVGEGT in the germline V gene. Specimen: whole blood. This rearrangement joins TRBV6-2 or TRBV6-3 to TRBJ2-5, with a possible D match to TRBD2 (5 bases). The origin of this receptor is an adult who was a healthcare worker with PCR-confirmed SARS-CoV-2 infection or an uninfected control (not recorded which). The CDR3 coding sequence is TGTGCCAGCAGTTACGATACTCTTGACTACAGTATGGAGACCCAGTACTTC. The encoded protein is CASSYDTLDYSMETQYF.